This entry lists 16 T cell receptor beta chains sequenced from one sample in a study of cytomegalovirus exposure and HLA in healthy donors. A multiplex PCR was run with 60 Vbeta primers and 13 Jbeta primers. Assay: immunoSEQ multiplex PCR; the TCRdb copy retains only in-frame clones and omits some. The data hold about 130,000 clones, with roughly 89% observed a single time. Sequences were obtained from PBMCs. The receptors here all came from a woman aged 25 to 39 in good health and CMV-seronegative.

The rearrangement links TRBV7-8 to TRBJ1-1; the D is unclear. The V end was cut by 5 bases, the J end by 1 base, with 8 bases between. This CDR3 is built from 13 residues. CDR1 SGHVS and CDR2 FQNEAQ come from the germline V gene. The CDR3 DNA is TGTGCCAGCAGCCCAGGATCGAACACTGAAGCTTTCTTT. The encoded protein is CASSPGSNTEAFF.

The chain joins TRBV15 to TRBJ2-7; TRBD2 aligns across 10 bases. Germline trimming cut 4 bases from V and 5 bases from J; bases unmatched to any gene: 8. The CDR3 spans 15 residues. The germline CDR1 and CDR2 sequences are LNHNV and YYDKDF (reference sequence). The CDR3 sequence: CATSILAGEWNEQYF. The CDR3 DNA follows: TGTGCCACCAGCATTCTAGCGGGGGAGTGGAACGAGCAGTACTTC.

The chain carries TRBV9 and TRBJ2-5; D is unresolved. The CDR3 is made up of 14 amino acids. With 0 bases removed from V and 1 base from J, the gap between germline ends came to 7 bases. CDR1 and CDR2 (germline): SGDLS, YYNGEE. The chain's CDR3 is CASSVDTSQETQYF. For the CDR3, the DNA is TGTGCCAGCAGCGTAGATACTTCCCAAGAGACCCAGTACTTC.

The chain joins TRBV25-1 to TRBJ1-1, with D perhaps TRBD1 (6 bases). CDR1 is MGHDK, CDR2 SYGVNS, per germline. Trimming cost V 6 bases and J 4 bases, with 15 bases left between them. The CDR3 runs 14 residues. CDR3 protein: CASSFEGDSTEAFF. The DNA of the CDR3 is TGTGCCAGCAGCTTTGAGGGGGATAGCACTGAAGCTTTCTTT. The complete variable domain, with remaining parts taken from reference TRBV25-1 and TRBJ1-1, reads EADIYQTPRYLVIGTGKKITLECSQTMGHDKMYWYQQDPGMELHLIHYSYGVNSTEKGDLSSESTVSRIRTEHFPLTLESARPSHTSQYLCASSFEGDSTEAFFGQGTRLTVV.

This clone showed up just once. The chain recombines TRBV27 with TRBJ2-5; 8 nucleotides agree with TRBD2. Germline V gene sequence: CDR1 MNHEY, CDR2 SMNVEV (reference sequence). This CDR3 region has 18 residues. Trimming cost V 5 bases and J 4 bases; bases outside gene matches: 18. CDR3 DNA: TGTGCCAGCAGTCCGTGGTTAGCGGGGCCGATCCGGGGAGAGACCCAGTACTTC. It encodes CASSPWLAGPIRGETQYF.

This chain connects TRBV10-3 to TRBJ2-5; 14 bases align to TRBD2. CDR1 is ENHRY, CDR2 SYGVKD, per germline. The CDR3 has 16 residues. Trimming took 5 bases from V and 4 from J; bases not matched to a gene: 6. CDR3 nucleotides: TGTGCCATCAGTCGGACTAGCGGGGGGAGTAGAGAGACCCAGTACTTC. Amino acids: CAISRTSGGSRETQYF.

The chain couples TRBV30 to TRBJ1-2, with TRBD1 matching 11 bases. The CDR3 contains 13 residues. Trimming at V came to 3 bases and at J to 6 bases, leaving 3 bases not matched to a gene. In germline, CDR1 is GTSNPN, CDR2 SVGIG (reference sequence). The CDR3 nucleotides read TGTGCCTGGAGGGACAGGGGGCACGATGGCTACACCTTC. Its translation is CAWRDRGHDGYTF.

The chain uses TRBV29-1 and TRBJ2-7; 11 positions agree with TRBD2. This CDR3 comprises 15 residues. The germline V gene encodes CDR1 SQVTM and CDR2 ANQGSEA. The V gene end was trimmed by 6 bases and the J gene end by 3 bases; junction bases not matched to a gene: 10. Written as DNA, the CDR3 is TGCAGCGTCGCCAGTACTAGCGGGGGTCGCTACGAGCAGTACTTC. Protein: CSVASTSGGRYEQYF.

This sequence joins TRBV9 and TRBJ2-1; 14 nucleotides match TRBD2. The ends lost 0 bases at V and 9 bases at J; junction bases unmatched: 5. The length of the CDR3 is 16 residues. The germline V gene has CDR1 SGDLS and CDR2 YYNGEE. The CDR3 loop reads CASSVGGTSGSGEQFF. Written as DNA, the CDR3 is TGTGCCAGCAGCGTAGGAGGGACTAGCGGGAGCGGTGAGCAGTTCTTC.

The rearrangement uses TRBV29-1 and TRBJ2-7; D perhaps matches TRBD1 (6 bases). Between the trimmed V and J ends, which lost 4 bases and 5 bases, there was a span of 18 bases. The CDR3 runs to 14 residues. From germline, CDR1 is SQVTM and CDR2 ANQGSEA. The CDR3 DNA sequence: TGCAGCGTTGGGGAAGGGGGAAAGATCAACGAGCAGTACTTC. Translated, it gives CSVGEGGKINEQYF.

The chain employs TRBV5-4 and TRBJ2-3; a possible D gene is TRBD1 (6 bases). The CDR3 has 15 residues. The germline V gene encodes CDR1 SGHNT and CDR2 YYREEE (reference sequence). The germline V and J ends were trimmed by 4 bases and 2 bases, with 14 bases remaining between them. The CDR3 DNA is TGTGCCAGCAGCCTGCGACAGGTTTACACAGATACGCAGTATTTT. Protein: CASSLRQVYTDTQYF.

The sample holds a few counts of this clone. The V call is TRBV7-9, the J call TRBJ1-4; no clear D gene. The germline CDR1 and CDR2 sequences are SEHNR and FQNEAQ (reference sequence). CDR3 length: 13 amino acids. Trimming pared 5 bases from V and 2 bases from J, leaving 6 bases between. For the CDR3, the DNA is TGTGCCAGCAGCGCTACGACTAATGAAAAACTGTTTTTT. Translated, it gives CASSATTNEKLFF.

V gene TRBV4-2 combines with J gene TRBJ2-7; 7 positions agree with TRBD1. V was clipped by 1 base and J by 0 bases; unmatched bases: 9. Germline V gives CDR1 LGHNA, CDR2 YNFKEQ. This CDR3 comprises 17 residues. The CDR3 reads CASSQVTPGTDSYEQYF. The CDR3 coding sequence is TGTGCCAGCAGCCAAGTAACCCCCGGGACAGACTCCTACGAGCAGTACTTC.

CDR3 region: CASSLQGAPDGYTF. CDR3 sequence (DNA): TGTGCCAGCAGCTTACAGGGGGCGCCCGATGGCTACACCTTC. The V call is TRBV7-9, the J call TRBJ1-2, with 8 nucleotides matching TRBD1. This CDR3 is built from 14 residues. Germline CDR1 and CDR2: SEHNR and FQNEAQ (reference sequence). Losses at the gene ends were 2 bases for V and 6 bases for J; bases not matched to a gene: 5.

The V call is TRBV6-6, the J call TRBJ1-3; maybe TRBD1 (5 bases). Trimming removed 9 bases from V and 2 bases from J, with 8 bases in between. Germline values: CDR1 MNHNY, CDR2 SVGAGI (reference sequence). This CDR3 region has 12 residues. The CDR3, as DNA: TGTGCCAGTGGGGGGACTGGAAACACCATATATTTT. As protein: CASGGTGNTIYF.

The rearrangement links TRBV2 to TRBJ1-1; maybe TRBD1 (5 bases). The germline CDR1 and CDR2 sequences are SNHLY and FYNNEI. The CDR3 consists of 13 residues. V lost 6 bases and J 3 bases, leaving 11 bases between the germline ends. In nucleotides, the CDR3 is TGTGCCAGCAGATCGGACACTTACACTGAAGCTTTCTTT. Its protein is CASRSDTYTEAFF.